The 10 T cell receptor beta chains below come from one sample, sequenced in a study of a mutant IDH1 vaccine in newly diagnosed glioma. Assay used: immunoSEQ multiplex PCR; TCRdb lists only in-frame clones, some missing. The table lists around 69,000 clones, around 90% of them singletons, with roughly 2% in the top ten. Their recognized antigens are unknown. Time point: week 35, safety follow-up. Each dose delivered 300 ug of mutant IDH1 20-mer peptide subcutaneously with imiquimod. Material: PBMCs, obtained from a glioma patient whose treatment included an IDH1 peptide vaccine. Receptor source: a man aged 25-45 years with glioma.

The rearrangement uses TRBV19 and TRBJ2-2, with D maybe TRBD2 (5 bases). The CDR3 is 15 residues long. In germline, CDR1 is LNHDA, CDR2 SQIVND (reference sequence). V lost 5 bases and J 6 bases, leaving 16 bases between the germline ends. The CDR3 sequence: CASSPAREIPGELFF. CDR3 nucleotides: TGTGCCAGTAGTCCGGCGAGGGAGATACCCGGGGAGCTGTTTTTT.

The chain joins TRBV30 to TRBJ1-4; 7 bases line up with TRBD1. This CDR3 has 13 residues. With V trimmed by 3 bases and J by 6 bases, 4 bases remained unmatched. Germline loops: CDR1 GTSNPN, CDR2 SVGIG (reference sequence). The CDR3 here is CAWSLGTDEKLFF. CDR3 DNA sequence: TGTGCCTGGAGCCTAGGGACAGATGAAAAACTGTTTTTT.

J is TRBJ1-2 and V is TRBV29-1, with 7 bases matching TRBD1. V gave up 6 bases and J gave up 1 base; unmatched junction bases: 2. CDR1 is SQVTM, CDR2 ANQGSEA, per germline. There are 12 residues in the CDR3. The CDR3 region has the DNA TGCAGCGTCCGGGACAGTAACTATGGCTACACCTTC. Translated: CSVRDSNYGYTF.

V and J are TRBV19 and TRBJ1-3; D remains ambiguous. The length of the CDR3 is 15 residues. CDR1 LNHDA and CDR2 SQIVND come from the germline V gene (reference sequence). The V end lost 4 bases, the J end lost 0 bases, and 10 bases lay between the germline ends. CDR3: CASSTLLGSGNTIYF. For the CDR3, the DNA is TGTGCCAGTAGTACCCTTCTGGGCTCTGGAAACACCATATATTTT.

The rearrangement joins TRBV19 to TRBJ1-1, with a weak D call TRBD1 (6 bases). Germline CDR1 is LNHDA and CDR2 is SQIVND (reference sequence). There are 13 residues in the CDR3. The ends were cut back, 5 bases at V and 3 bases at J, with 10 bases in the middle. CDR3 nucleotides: TGTGCCAGTAGTTCGACAGGAGACACTGAAGCTTTCTTT. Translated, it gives CASSSTGDTEAFF. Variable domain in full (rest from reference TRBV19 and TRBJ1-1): DGGITQSPKYLFRKEGQNVTLSCEQNLNHDAMYWYRQDPGQGLRLIYYSQIVNDFQKGDIAEGYSVSREKKESFPLTVTSAQKNPTAFYLCASSSTGDTEAFFGQGTRLTVV.

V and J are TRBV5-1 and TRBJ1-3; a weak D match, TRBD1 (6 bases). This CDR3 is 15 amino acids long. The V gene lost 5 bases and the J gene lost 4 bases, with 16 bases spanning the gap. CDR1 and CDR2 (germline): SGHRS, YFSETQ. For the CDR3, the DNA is TGCGCCAGCAGGGCAACCACAGGGTTCGGAAACACCATATATTTT. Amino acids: CASRATTGFGNTIYF.

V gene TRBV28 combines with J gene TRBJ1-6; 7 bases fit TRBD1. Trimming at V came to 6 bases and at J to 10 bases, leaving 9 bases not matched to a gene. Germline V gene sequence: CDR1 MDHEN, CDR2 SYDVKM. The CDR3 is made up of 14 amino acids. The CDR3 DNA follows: TGTGCCAGCAGCCCGACAGGGAGGTGGTCACCCCTCCACTTT. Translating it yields CASSPTGRWSPLHF.

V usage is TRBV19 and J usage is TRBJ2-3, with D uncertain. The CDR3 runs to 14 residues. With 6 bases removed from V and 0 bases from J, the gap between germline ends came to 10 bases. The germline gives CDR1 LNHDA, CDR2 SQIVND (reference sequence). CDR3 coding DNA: TGTGCCAGTAGCCAGCCAGGTAGCACAGATACGCAGTATTTT. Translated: CASSQPGSTDTQYF. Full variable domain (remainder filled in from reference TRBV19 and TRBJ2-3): DGGITQSPKYLFRKEGQNVTLSCEQNLNHDAMYWYRQDPGQGLRLIYYSQIVNDFQKGDIAEGYSVSREKKESFPLTVTSAQKNPTAFYLCASSQPGSTDTQYFGPGTRLTVL.

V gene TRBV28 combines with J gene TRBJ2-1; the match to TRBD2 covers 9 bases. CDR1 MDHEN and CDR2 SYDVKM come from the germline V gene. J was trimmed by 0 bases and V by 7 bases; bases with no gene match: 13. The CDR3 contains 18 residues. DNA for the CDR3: TGTGCCAGCACCGTTAGCGGGAGAATCACAGGCTCCTACAATGAGCAGTTCTTC. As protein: CASTVSGRITGSYNEQFF. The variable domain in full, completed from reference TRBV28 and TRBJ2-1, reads DVKVTQSSRYLVKRTGEKVFLECVQDMDHENMFWYRQDPGLGLRLIYFSYDVKMKEKGDIPEGYSVSREKKERFSLILESASTNQTSMYLCASTVSGRITGSYNEQFFGPGTRLTVL.

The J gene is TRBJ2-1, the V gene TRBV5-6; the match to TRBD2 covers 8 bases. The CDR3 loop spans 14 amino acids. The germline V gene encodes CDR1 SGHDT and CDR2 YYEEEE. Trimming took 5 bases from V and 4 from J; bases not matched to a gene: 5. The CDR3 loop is CASRGLGKYNEQFF. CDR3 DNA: TGTGCCAGCAGGGGACTAGGGAAATACAATGAGCAGTTCTTC.